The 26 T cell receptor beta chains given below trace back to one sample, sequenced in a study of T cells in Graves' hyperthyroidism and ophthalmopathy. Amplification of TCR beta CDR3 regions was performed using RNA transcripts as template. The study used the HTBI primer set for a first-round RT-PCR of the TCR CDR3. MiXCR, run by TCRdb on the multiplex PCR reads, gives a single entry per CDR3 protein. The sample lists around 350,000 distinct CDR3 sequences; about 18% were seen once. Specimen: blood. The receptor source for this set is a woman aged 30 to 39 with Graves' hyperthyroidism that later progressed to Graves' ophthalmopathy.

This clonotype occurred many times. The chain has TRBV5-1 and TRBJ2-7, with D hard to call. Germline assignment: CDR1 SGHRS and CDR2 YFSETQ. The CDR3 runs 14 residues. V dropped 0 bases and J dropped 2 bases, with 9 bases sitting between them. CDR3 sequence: CASSLGRSTYEQYF. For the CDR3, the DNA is TGCGCCAGCAGCTTGGGACGTTCCACCTACGAGCAGTACTTC. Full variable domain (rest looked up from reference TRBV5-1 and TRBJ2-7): KAGVTQTPRYLIKTRGQQVTLSCSPISGHRSVSWYQQTPGQGLQFLFEYFSETQRNKGNFPGRFSGRQFSNSRSEMNVSTLELGDSALYLCASSLGRSTYEQYFGPGTRLTVT.

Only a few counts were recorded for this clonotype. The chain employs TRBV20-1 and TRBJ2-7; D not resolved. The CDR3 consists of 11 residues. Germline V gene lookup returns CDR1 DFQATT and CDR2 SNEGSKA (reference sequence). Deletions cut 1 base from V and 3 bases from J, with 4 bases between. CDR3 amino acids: CSARGHYEQYF. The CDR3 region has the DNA TGCAGTGCTAGAGGCCACTACGAGCAGTACTTC.

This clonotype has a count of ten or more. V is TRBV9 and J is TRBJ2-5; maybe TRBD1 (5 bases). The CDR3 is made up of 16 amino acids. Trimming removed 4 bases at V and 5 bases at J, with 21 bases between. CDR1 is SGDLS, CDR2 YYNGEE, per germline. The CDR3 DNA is TGTGCCAGCAGCCCCCGATTCGGGCCGTCAGGGGAGACCCAGTACTTC. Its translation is CASSPRFGPSGETQYF.

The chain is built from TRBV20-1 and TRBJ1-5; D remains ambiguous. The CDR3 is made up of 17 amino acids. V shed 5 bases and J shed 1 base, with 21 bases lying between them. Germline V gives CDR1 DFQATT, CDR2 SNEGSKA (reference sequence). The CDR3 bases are TGCAGTGCTGCCGACAATTTTGCGACTCAGAGCAATCAGCCCCAGCATTTT. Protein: CSAADNFATQSNQPQHF.

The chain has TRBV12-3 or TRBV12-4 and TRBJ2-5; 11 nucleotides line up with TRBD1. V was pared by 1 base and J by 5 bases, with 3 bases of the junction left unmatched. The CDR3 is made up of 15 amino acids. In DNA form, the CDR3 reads TGTGCCAGCAGTTTAGGGACAGGGGGCTATGAGACCCAGTACTTC. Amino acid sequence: CASSLGTGGYETQYF.

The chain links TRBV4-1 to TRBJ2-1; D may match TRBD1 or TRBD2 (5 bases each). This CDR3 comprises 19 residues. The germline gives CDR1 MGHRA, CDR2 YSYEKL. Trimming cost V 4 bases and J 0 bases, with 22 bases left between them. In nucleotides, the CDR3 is TGCGCCAGCAGCCCACGGGACCACAATTCGCTCGCCTCCTACAATGAGCAGTTCTTC. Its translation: CASSPRDHNSLASYNEQFF.

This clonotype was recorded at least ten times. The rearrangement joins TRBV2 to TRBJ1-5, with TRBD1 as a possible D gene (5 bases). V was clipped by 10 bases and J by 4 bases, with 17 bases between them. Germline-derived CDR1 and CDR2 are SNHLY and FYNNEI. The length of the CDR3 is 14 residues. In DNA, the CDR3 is TGTGCCACCGCTCCGGGACTACTAAATCAGCCCCAGCATTTT. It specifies CATAPGLLNQPQHF.

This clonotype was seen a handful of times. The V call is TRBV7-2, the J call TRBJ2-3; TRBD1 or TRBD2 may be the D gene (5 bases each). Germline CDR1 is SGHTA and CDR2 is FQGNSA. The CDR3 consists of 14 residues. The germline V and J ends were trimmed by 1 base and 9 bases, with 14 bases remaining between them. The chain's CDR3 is CASSLGGAGRTQYF. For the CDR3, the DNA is TGTGCCAGCAGCTTAGGAGGGGCAGGCAGAACGCAGTATTTT.

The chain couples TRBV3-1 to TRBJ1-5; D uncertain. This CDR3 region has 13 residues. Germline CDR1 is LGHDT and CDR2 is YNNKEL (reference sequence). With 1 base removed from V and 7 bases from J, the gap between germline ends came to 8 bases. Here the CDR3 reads CASSQGVSQPQHF. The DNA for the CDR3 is TGTGCCAGCAGCCAAGGGGTTAGCCAGCCCCAGCATTTT. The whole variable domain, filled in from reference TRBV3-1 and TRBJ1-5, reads DTAVSQTPKYLVTQMGNDKSIKCEQNLGHDTMYWYKQDSKKFLKIMFSYNNKELIINETVPNRFSPKSPDKAHLNLHINSLELGDSAVYFCASSQGVSQPQHFGDGTRLSIL.

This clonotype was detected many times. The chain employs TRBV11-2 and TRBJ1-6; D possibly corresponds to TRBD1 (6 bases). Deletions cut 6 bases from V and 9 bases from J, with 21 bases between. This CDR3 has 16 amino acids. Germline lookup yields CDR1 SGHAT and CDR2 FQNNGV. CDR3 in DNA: TGTGCCAGCAGGACCTTCACCCAGGGGTTAATTTCACCCCTCCACTTT. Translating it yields CASRTFTQGLISPLHF.

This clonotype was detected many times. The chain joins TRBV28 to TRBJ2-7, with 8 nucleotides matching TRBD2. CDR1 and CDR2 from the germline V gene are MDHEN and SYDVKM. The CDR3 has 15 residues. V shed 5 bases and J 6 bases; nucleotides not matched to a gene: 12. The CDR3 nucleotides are TGTGCCAGCAGTGCCACGGGGAGAGCGGGGGTCGAGCAGTACTTC. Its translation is CASSATGRAGVEQYF.

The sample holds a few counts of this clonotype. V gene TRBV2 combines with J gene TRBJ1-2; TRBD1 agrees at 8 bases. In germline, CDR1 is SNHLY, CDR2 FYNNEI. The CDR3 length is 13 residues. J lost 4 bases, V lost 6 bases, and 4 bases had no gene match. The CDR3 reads CASSQGATYGYTF. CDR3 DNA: TGTGCCAGCAGCCAGGGGGCGACCTATGGCTACACCTTC.

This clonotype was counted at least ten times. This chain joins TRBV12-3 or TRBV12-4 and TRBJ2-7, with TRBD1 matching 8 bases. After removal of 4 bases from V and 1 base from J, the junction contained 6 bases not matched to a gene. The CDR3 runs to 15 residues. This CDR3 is CASSSWTGLSYEQYF. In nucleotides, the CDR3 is TGTGCCAGCAGTTCGTGGACAGGGTTATCCTACGAGCAGTACTTC.

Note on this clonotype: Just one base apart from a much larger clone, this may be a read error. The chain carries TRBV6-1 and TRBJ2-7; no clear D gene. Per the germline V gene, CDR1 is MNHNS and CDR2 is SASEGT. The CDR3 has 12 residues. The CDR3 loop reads CASRWSSYGQYF. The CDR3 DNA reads TGTGCCAGCAGATGGAGCTCCTACGGGCAGTACTTC.

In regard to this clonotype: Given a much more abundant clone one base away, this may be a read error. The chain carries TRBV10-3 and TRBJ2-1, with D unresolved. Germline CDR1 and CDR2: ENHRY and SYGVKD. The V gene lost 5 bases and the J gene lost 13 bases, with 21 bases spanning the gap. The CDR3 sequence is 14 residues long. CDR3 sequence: CAISYQPTGGQQFF. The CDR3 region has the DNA TGTGCCATCAGTTACCAACCAACTGGCGGCCAACAGTTCTTC.

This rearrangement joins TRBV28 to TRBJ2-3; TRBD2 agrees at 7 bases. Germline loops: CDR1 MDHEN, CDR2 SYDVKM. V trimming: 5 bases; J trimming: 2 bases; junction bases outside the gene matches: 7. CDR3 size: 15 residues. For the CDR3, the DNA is TGTGCCAGCAGTAATCCTAGCGGACTCACAGATACGCAGTATTTT. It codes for CASSNPSGLTDTQYF.

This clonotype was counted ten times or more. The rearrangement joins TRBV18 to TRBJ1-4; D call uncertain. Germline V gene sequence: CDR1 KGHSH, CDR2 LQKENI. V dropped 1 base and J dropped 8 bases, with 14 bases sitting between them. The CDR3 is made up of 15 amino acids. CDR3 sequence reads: CASSPQSASREKLFF. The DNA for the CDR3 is TGTGCCAGCTCACCACAGTCAGCTTCCCGAGAAAAACTGTTTTTT.

The CDR3 nucleotides are TGTGCCAGCAGACGTAGCGGGCCAGATACGCAGTATTTT. Protein product: CASRRSGPDTQYF. The chain carries TRBV6-1 and TRBJ2-3; TRBD2 agrees at 7 bases. V was pared by 6 bases and J by 4 bases, with 4 bases of the junction left unmatched. This CDR3 has 13 residues. Germline lookup yields CDR1 MNHNS and CDR2 SASEGT.

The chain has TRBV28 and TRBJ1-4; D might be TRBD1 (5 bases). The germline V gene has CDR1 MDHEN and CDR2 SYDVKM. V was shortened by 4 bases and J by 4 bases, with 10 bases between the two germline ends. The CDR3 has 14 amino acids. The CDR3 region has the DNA TGTGCCAGCAGTTCGAGGGACGGTAATGAAAAACTGTTTTTT. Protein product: CASSSRDGNEKLFF.

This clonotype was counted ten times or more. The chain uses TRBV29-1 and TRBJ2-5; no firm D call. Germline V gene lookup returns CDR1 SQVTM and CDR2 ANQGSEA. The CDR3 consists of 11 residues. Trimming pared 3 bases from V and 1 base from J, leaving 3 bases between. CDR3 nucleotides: TGCAGCGTTGAGTTCCAAGAGACCCAGTACTTC. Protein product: CSVEFQETQYF.

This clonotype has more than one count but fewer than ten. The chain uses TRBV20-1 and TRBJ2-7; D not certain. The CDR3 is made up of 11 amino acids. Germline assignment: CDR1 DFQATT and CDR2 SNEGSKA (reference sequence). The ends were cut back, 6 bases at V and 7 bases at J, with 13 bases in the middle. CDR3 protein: CSAQRAREQYF. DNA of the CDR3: TGCAGTGCCCAGCGAGCGAGAGAGCAGTACTTC.

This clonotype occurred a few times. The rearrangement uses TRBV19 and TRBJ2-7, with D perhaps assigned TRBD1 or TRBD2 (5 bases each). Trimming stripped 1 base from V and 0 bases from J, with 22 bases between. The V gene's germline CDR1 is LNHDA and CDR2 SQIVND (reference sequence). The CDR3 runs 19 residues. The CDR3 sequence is CASSIVAGNRESSSYEQYF. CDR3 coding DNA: TGTGCCAGTAGTATAGTGGCAGGGAATAGGGAGAGCAGCTCCTACGAGCAGTACTTC. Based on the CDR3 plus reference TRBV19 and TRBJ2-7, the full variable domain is DGGITQSPKYLFRKEGQNVTLSCEQNLNHDAMYWYRQDPGQGLRLIYYSQIVNDFQKGDIAEGYSVSREKKESFPLTVTSAQKNPTAFYLCASSIVAGNRESSSYEQYFGPGTRLTVT.

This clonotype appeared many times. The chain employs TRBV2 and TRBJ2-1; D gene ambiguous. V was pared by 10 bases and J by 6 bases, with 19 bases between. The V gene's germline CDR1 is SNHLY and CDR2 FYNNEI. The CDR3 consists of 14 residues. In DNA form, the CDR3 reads TGTGCCACGGTGGCCCGACCGGTTAGCAATGAGCAGTTCTTC. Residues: CATVARPVSNEQFF. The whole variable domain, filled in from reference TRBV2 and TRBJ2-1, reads EPEVTQTPSHQVTQMGQEVILRCVPISNHLYFYWYRQILGQKVEFLVSFYNNEISEKSEIFDDQFSVERPDGSNFTLKIRSTKLEDSAMYFCATVARPVSNEQFFGPGTRLTVL.

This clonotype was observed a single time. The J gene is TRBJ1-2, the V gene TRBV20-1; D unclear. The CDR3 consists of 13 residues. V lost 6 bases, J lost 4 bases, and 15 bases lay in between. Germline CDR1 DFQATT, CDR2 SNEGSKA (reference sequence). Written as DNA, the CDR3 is TGCAGTGCCCCGGACGTCGACGGCTATGGCTACACCTTC. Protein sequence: CSAPDVDGYGYTF.

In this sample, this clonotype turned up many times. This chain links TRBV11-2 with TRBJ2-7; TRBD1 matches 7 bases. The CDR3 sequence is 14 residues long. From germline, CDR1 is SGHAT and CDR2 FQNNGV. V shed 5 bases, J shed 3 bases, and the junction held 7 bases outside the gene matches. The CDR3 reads CASSPGTANYEQYF. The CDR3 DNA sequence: TGTGCCAGCAGCCCCGGGACAGCAAACTACGAGCAGTACTTC. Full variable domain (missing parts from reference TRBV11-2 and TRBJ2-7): EAGVAQSPRYKIIEKRQSVAFWCNPISGHATLYWYQQILGQGPKLLIQFQNNGVVDDSQLPKDRFSAERLKGVDSTLKIQPAKLEDSAVYLCASSPGTANYEQYFGPGTRLTVT.

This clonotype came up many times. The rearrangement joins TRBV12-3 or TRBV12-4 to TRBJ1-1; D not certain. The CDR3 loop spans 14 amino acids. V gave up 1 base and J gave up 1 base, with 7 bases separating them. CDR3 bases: TGTGCCAGCAGTTTAGAACGGAAGAACACTGAAGCTTTCTTT. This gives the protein CASSLERKNTEAFF.